The clone carrying this TCR beta chain was observed a handful of times. Its antigen is as yet unknown. Germline lookup yields CDR1 LGHNA and CDR2 YSLEER. V was trimmed by 2 bases and J by 1 base, leaving 11 bases between them. The CDR3 sequence is 15 residues long. This record comes from a study of T-cell memory formation after mild COVID-19. Across the whole study: For the most part, TCR clusters were specific to one donor.

Study observations and caveats: A second wave expanding day 15 to 37 was CD4+-biased; contracting clones were balanced.

With constant-segment primers, 5'RACE yielded cDNA libraries of TCR alpha and TCR beta that carried sample barcodes and UMIs. One entry per CDR3 protein, called by TCRdb with MiXCR from the 5' RACE reads. Of 110,000 to 150,000 distinct CDR3 sequences listed, under 30% are singletons. Input material: PBMCs or a T cell subset sorted from them (not recorded which). The TCR was taken from an adult woman who had mild COVID-19 (a few samples of this study predate the infection). Cell type and time point are not known. This chain uses TRBV4-3 with TRBJ2-5, with D unresolved. The CDR3 DNA reads as TGCGCCAGCAGCCAATTCGCCCGGGTCCAAGAGACCCAGTACTTC. This codes for CASSQFARVQETQYF.